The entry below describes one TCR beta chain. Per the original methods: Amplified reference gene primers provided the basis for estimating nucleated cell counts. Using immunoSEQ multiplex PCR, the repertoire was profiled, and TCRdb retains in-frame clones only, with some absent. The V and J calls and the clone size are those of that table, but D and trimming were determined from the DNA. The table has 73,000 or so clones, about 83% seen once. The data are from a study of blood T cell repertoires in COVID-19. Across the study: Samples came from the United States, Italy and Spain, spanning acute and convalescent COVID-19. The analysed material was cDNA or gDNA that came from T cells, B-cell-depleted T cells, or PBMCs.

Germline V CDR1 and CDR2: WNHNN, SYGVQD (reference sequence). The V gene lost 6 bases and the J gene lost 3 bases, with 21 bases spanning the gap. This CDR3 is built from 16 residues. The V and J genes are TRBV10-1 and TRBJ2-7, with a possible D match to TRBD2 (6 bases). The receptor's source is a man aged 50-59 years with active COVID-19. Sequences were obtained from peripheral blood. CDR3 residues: CASSFPWAGFFYEQYF. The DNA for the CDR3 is TGCGCCAGCAGCTTTCCATGGGCGGGGTTTTTCTACGAGCAGTACTTC.